This record concerns one TCR beta chain sequence. The CDR3 sequence is 13 residues long. J lost 5 bases, V lost 8 bases, and 5 bases had no gene match. Looked up from germline, CDR1 is MNHEY and CDR2 is SVGAGI. Using its own MiXCR run on the 5' RACE reads, TCRdb lists one record per CDR3 protein. Of 70,000 to 95,000 distinct CDR3 sequences listed, 9.5% to 15% are singletons. This entry comes from a study of T-cell memory formation after mild COVID-19. The source is a man in his late teens or twenties who had mild COVID-19 (a few samples of this study predate the infection). Cell type and time point are not known. The sample was PBMCs or a T cell subset sorted from them (not recorded which). V and J are TRBV6-5 and TRBJ1-5, with 8 bases that match TRBD1. CDR3 sequence (DNA): TGTGCCAGCGGGACAGGCCCTTATCAGCCCCAGCATTTT. Its protein product is CASGTGPYQPQHF.